This T cell receptor beta chain was captured in a study of cytomegalovirus exposure and HLA in healthy donors. The CDR3 totals 15 residues. Per the germline V gene, CDR1 is KGHSY and CDR2 is FQNENV. Between the trimmed V and J ends, which lost 0 bases and 0 bases, there was a span of 8 bases. The primer mix had 60 Vbeta and 13 Jbeta primers. This table comes from immunoSEQ multiplex PCR, and its TCRdb copy is limited to in-frame clones, with some not included. The sample has around 30,000 clones; more than 75% are singletons. V gene TRBV16 combines with J gene TRBJ1-2; no reliable D call. The clonotype was recovered from a boy younger than 18 in good health and CMV-seronegative. The specimen sequenced was PBMCs. The DNA for the CDR3 is TGTGCCAGCAGCCAATCCTCCTTAGCTAACTATGGCTACACCTTC. It is translated as CASSQSSLANYGYTF.